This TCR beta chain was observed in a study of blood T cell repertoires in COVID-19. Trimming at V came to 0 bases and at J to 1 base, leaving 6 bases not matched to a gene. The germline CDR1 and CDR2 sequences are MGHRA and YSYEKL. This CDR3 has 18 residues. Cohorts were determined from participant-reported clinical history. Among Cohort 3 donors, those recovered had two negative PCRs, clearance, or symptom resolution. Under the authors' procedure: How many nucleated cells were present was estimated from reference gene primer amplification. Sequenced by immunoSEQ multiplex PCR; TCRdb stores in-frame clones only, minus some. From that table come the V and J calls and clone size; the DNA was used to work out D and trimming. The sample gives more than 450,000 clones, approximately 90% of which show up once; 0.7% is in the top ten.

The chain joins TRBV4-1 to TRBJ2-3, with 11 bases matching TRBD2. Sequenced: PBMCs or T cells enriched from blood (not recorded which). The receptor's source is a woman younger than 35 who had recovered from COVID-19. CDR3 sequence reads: CASSQDGLAGGGTDTQYF. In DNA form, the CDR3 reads TGCGCCAGCAGCCAAGATGGGCTAGCGGGGGGCGGCACAGATACGCAGTATTTT.